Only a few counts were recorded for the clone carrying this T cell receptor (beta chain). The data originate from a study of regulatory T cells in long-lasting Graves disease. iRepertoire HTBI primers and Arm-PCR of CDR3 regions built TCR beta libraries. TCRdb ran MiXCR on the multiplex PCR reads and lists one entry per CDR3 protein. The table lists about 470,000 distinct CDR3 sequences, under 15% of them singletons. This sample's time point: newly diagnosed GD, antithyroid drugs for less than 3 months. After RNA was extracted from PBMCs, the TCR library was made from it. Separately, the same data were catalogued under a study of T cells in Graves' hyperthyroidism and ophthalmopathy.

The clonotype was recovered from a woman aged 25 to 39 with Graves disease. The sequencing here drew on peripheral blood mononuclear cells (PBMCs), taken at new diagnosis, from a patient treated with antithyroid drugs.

CDR3 DNA: TGTGCCACCAGTGAGGCAAATCAGCCCCAGCATTTT. This encodes CATSEANQPQHF. V and J are TRBV24-1 and TRBJ1-5; no definite D call. Trimming cost V 4 bases and J 4 bases, with 4 bases left between them. In germline, CDR1 is KGHDR, CDR2 SFDVKD. The CDR3 is 12 residues long.